The T cell receptor beta chain under discussion was sequenced for a study of follicular helper T cells after annual influenza vaccination. Study results and caveats: ICOS+CD38+ cTfh clonality tracked population frequency, and its change tracked circulating plasmablast change.

As for this clone: The antigen is unknown.

TCRdb's table, derived via immunoSEQ multiplex PCR, lists solely in-frame clones and lacks some. The table lists fewer than 30,000 clones, roughly 80% of them singletons. Documented time point: 2014-2015 season, pre-vaccination. The clonotype originates from an adult who received the influenza vaccine. The sample was CXCR5+ CD38- circulating T follicular helper cells from blood, taken on the day of influenza vaccination. The subset is: circulating Tfh, non-naive CD4+CXCR5+PD-1+ (ICOS+CD38+ or ICOS-CD38-).

The CDR3 DNA is TGTGCCAGCAGCTCTAGGCTAAAGGGGTACTCAGATACGCAGTATTTT. It is translated as CASSSRLKGYSDTQYF. This chain uses TRBV7-8 with TRBJ2-3, with a possible D match to TRBD1 (5 bases). Between the trimmed V and J ends, which lost 4 bases and 4 bases, there was a span of 18 bases. In germline, CDR1 is SGHVS, CDR2 FQNEAQ. The CDR3 has 16 amino acids.